This T cell receptor beta chain was captured in a study of somatic mutations in cytotoxic T cells in rheumatoid arthritis. Study summary: Sorting by flow gave nearly 100% purity for some V beta antibody-stained T-cell populations, including V beta1+ cells sequenced for TCRB. The study, taken as a whole, reports: Among patients with rheumatoid arthritis, but not healthy controls, CD8+ clonality increased with age. The antigen targets of the expanded CD8+ clones were unknown.

The study pulled out CD4+ and CD8+ cells with positive magnetic bead selection and then checked their purity by flow cytometry. The CDR3 length is 14 residues. The V and J ends lost 9 bases and 0 bases respectively, with 15 bases between them. Germline CDR1 SNHLY, CDR2 FYNNEI. This clone was counted a single time. Its antigen is undetermined. Profiling relied on immunoSEQ multiplex PCR, and the TCRdb table lists in-frame clones only, not all of them. Among more than 20,000 clones listed, roughly 82% were seen once. The clonotype was recovered from a man between 50 and 59 years old in good health. Sample: CD8+ T cells sorted from blood. The chain uses TRBV2 and TRBJ2-7; D assignment may be TRBD1 or TRBD2 (5 bases each). This CDR3 is CASEGTESSYEQYF. The CDR3 DNA reads as TGTGCCAGTGAGGGGACGGAGAGCTCCTACGAGCAGTACTTC.